This record looks at one T cell receptor (beta chain) sequence and its context. Germline assignment: CDR1 KGHSY and CDR2 FQNENV. The CDR3 runs to 15 residues. V was trimmed by 8 bases and J by 0 bases, leaving 13 bases between them. This sample is part of a study of radiation and T cells in renal cell carcinoma. Assay used: immunoSEQ multiplex PCR; TCRdb lists only in-frame clones, some missing. The sample shows about 130,000 clones, around 89% of them seen only once. Time point here: blood 2 weeks post-SBRT. Treatment indicated: 15 Gy SBRT to primary tumor, nephrectomy 4 weeks later. The input for sequencing was blood, taken from a patient whose treatment included radiotherapy and nephrectomy. The chain couples TRBV16 to TRBJ1-4, with D uncertain. The clonotype comes from a woman in her 70s with renal cell carcinoma. In DNA form, the CDR3 reads TGTGCCAGCGTCGTGAGAGTTGCAACTAATGAAAAACTGTTTTTT. Translation gives CASVVRVATNEKLFF.